Given below is one T cell receptor beta chain in context. The target antigen is unknown. The entry originates in a study of T cell responses to AZD1222 COVID-19 vaccine. Overall study context: The study pooled second doses at about 4 or about 12 weeks. Findings and limits, study-wide: The number of AZD1222 recipients seropositive at baseline was only 6 or 7. Unmutated variant regions reportedly attract nearly half of all spike-specific TCRs. Distributed over spike, vaccine-associated CD4 TCRs predominated at 160-218 and 743-854.

V was clipped by 6 bases and J by 8 bases, with 20 bases between them. The V gene's germline CDR1 is SGHAT and CDR2 FQNNGV. The CDR3 loop spans 16 amino acids. The method was immunoSEQ multiplex PCR; TCRdb's version includes in-frame clones alone and lacks a portion of them. The profile covers about 110,000 clones, with around 94% appearing a single time and about 2.2% taken by the ten largest. This material consisted of peripheral blood, taken on day 0 of AZD1222 vaccination. The chain uses TRBV11-2 and TRBJ1-6; no clear D. This clonotype was sampled from an adult in good health. In nucleotides, the CDR3 is TGTGCCAGCAGTTCTACGTTCGGCCTAGGCCATTCACCCCTCCACTTT. Its translation is CASSSTFGLGHSPLHF.